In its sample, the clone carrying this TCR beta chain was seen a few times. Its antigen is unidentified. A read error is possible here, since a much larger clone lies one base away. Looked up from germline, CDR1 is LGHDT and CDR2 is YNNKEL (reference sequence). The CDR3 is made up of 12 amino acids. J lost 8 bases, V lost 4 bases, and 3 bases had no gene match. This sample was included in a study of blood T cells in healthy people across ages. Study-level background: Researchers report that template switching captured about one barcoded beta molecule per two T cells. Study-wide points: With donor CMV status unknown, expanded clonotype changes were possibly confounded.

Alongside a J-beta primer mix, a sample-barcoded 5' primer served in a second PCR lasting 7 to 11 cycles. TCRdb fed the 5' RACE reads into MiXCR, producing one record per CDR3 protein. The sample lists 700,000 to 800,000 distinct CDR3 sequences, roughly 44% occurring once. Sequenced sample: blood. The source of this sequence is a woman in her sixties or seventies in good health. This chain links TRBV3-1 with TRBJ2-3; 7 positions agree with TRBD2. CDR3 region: CASSPPGGTQYF. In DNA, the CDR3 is TGTGCCAGCAGCCCCCCGGGGGGTACGCAGTATTTT.